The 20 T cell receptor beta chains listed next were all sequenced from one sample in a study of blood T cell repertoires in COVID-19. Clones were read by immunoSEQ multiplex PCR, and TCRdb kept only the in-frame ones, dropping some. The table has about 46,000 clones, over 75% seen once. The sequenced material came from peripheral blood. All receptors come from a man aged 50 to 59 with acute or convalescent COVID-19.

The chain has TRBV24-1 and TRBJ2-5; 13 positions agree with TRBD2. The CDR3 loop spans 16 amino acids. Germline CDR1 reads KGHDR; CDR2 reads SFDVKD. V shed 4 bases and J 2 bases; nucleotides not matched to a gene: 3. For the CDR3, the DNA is TGTGCCACCAGTGACGGGACTAGCGGGATACAAGAGACCCAGTACTTC. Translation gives CATSDGTSGIQETQYF.

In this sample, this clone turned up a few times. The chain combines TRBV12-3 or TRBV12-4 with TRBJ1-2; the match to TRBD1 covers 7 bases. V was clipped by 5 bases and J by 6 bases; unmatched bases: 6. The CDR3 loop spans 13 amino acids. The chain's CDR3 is CASSEGTADGYTF. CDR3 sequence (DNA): TGTGCCAGCAGTGAAGGGACAGCAGATGGCTACACCTTC.

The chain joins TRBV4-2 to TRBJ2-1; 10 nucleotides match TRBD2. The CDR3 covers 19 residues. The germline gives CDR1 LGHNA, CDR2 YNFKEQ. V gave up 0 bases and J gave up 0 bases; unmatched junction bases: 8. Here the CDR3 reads CASSQESPSSGGSYNEQFF. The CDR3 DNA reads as TGTGCCAGCAGCCAAGAATCCCCCTCTAGCGGGGGCTCCTACAATGAGCAGTTCTTC.

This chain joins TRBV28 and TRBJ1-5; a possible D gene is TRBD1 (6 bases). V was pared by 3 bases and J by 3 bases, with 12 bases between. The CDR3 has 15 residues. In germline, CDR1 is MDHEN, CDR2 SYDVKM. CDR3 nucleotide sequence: TGTGCCAGCAGTTTTCCCGGACAGTCCAATCAGCCCCAGCATTTT. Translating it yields CASSFPGQSNQPQHF.

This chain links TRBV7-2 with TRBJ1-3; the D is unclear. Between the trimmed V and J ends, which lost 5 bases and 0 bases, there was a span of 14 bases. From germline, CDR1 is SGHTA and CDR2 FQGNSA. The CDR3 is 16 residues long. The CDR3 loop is CASSAPKLSSGNTIYF. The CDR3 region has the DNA TGTGCCAGCAGCGCTCCTAAGTTATCCTCTGGAAACACCATATATTTT.

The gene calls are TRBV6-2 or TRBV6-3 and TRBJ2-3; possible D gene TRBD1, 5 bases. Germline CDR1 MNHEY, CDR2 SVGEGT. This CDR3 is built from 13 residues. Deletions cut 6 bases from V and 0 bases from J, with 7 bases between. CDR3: CASSGQSTDTQYF. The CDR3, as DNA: TGTGCCAGCAGCGGACAAAGCACAGATACGCAGTATTTT.

The CDR3: CASSQGTGYGYTF. The CDR3 DNA reads as TGTGCCAGCAGCCAGGGGACAGGCTATGGCTACACCTTC. This rearrangement joins TRBV4-2 to TRBJ1-2, with TRBD1 matching 8 bases. V lost 3 bases, J lost 4 bases, and 1 base stayed unmatched. This CDR3 has 13 amino acids. Germline CDR1 is LGHNA and CDR2 is YNFKEQ.

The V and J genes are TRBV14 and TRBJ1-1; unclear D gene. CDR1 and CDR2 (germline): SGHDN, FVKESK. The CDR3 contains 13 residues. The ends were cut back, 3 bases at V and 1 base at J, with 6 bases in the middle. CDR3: CASSHSGNTEAFF. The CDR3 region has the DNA TGTGCCAGCAGCCATTCAGGGAACACTGAAGCTTTCTTT.

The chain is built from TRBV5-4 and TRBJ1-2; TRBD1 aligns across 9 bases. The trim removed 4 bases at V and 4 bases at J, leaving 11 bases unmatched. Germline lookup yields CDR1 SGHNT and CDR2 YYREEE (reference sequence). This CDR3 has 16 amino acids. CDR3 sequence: CASSPGQGTVSYGYTF. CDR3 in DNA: TGTGCCAGCAGCCCCGGACAGGGGACAGTAAGCTATGGCTACACCTTC.

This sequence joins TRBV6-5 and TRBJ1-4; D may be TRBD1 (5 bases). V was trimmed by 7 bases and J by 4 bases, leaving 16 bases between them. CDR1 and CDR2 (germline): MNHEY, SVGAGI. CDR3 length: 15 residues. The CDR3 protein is CASILNGGSNEKLFF. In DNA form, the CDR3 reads TGTGCCAGCATTCTGAACGGGGGGAGTAATGAAAAACTGTTTTTT.

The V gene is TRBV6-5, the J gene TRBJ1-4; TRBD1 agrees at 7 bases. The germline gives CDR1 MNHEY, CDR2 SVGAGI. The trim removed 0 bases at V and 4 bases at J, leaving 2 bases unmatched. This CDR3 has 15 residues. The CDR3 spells CASSYSGTDNEKLFF. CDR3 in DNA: TGTGCCAGCAGTTACTCCGGGACAGATAATGAAAAACTGTTTTTT.

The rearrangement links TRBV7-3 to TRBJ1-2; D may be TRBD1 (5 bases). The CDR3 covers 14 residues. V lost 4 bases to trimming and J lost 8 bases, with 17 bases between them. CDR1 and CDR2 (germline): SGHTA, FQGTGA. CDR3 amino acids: CASSSGHQAGGYTF. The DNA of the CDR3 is TGTGCCAGCAGCTCCGGACATCAGGCCGGCGGCTACACCTTC.

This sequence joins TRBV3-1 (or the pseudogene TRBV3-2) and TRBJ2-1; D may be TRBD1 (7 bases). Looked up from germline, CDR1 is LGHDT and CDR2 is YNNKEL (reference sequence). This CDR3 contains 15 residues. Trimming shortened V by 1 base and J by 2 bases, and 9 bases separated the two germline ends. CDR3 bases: TGTGCCAGCAGCCAAGTCAGGGGGGCCTACAATGAGCAGTTCTTC. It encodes CASSQVRGAYNEQFF.

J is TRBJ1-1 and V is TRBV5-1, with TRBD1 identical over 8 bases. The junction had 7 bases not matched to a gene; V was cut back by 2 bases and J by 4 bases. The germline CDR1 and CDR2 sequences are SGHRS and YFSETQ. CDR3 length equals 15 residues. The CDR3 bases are TGCGCCAGCAGCTTAGGACAGGGTGAACTCACTGAAGCTTTCTTT. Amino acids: CASSLGQGELTEAFF.

The CDR3 region is CASSQGGLAGVVEQFF. Here the CDR3 DNA reads TGTGCCAGCAGCCAAGGAGGACTAGCGGGAGTTGTTGAGCAGTTCTTC. The chain is built from TRBV4-2 and TRBJ2-1; 13 positions agree with TRBD2. With V trimmed by 1 base and J by 9 bases, 6 bases remained unmatched. The germline gives CDR1 LGHNA, CDR2 YNFKEQ. This CDR3 is 16 amino acids long.

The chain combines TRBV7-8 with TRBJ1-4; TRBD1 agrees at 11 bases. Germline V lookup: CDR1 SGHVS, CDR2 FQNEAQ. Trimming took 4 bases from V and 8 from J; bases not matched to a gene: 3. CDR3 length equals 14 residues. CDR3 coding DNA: TGTGCCAGCAGCTCCGGGACAGGGGGGGAAAAACTGTTTTTT. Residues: CASSSGTGGEKLFF. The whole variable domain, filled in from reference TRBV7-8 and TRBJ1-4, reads GAGVSQSPRYKVAKRGQDVALRCDPISGHVSLFWYQQALGQGPEFLTYFQNEAQLDKSGLPSDRFFAERPEGSVSTLKIQRTQQEDSAVYLCASSSGTGGEKLFFGSGTQLSVL.

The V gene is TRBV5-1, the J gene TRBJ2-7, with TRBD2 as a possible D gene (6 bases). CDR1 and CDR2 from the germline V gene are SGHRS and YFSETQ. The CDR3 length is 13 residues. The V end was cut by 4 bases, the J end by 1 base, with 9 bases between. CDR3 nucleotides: TGCGCCAGCAGCGTCCGGGAGTCCTACGAGCAGTACTTC. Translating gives CASSVRESYEQYF.

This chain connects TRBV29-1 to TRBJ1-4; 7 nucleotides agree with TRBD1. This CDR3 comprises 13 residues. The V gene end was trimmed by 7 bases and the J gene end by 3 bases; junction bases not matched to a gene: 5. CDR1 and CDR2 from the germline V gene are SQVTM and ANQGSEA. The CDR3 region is CSARQGPNEKLFF. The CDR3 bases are TGCAGCGCCAGACAGGGACCTAATGAAAAACTGTTTTTT. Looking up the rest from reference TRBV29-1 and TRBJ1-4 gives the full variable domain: SAVISQKPSRDICQRGTSLTIQCQVDSQVTMMFWYRQQPGQSLTLIATANQGSEATYESGFVIDKFPISRPNLTFSTLTVSNMSPEDSSIYLCSARQGPNEKLFFGSGTQLSVL.

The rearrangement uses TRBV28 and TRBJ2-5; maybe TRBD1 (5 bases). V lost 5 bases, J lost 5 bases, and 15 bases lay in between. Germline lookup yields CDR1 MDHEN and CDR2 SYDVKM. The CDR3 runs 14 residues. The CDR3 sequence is CASSPQGDWETQYF. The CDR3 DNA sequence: TGTGCCAGCAGTCCCCAAGGGGATTGGGAGACCCAGTACTTC.

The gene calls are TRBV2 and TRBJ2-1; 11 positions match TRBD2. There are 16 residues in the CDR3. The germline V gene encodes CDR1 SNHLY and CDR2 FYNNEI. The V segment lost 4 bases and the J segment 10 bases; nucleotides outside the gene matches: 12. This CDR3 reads CASSVGLSGGAEEQFF. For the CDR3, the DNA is TGTGCCAGCAGTGTCGGGCTTAGCGGGGGGGCGGAGGAGCAGTTCTTC.